This T cell receptor beta chain came from a study of blood T cell repertoires in COVID-19. Study summary: Acute and convalescent COVID-19 specimens originated in the United States, Italy and Spain. The cDNA or gDNA used as material had been derived from T cells, B-cell-depleted T cells, or PBMCs.

Original analysis: Amplifying reference gene primers gave estimates of nucleated cell counts. Sequencing used immunoSEQ multiplex PCR; TCRdb keeps in-frame clones, though not all of them. The V and J calls and clone size come from that table; D and trimming were worked out from the DNA. The profile shows 85,000 to 130,000 clones, approximately 87% of them singletons. CDR3 size: 15 residues. V trimming: 3 bases; J trimming: 2 bases; junction bases outside the gene matches: 4. Per germline, CDR1 KGHSH and CDR2 LQKENI. The source of this sequence is a man over 45 with acute or convalescent COVID-19. The sample taken for sequencing was peripheral blood. The rearrangement uses TRBV18 and TRBJ2-5; 9 bases agree with TRBD2. Written as DNA, the CDR3 is TGTGCCAGCTCACCGACTAGCGGCCTTCAAGAGACCCAGTACTTC. Encoded protein: CASSPTSGLQETQYF.